What follows are 21 T cell receptor beta chains derived from one specimen sequenced in a study of cytomegalovirus exposure and HLA in healthy donors. Use of 60 Vbeta and 13 Jbeta primers characterized the PCR. Only in-frame clones appear in the TCRdb table, and some are missing; sequencing was by immunoSEQ multiplex PCR. The data hold some 200,000 clones, with around three quarters observed a single time. The sample comprised PBMCs. The source of these receptors is a woman under 40 in good health and CMV-seronegative.

The genes are TRBV4-1 and TRBJ2-2; D is unclear. The CDR3 consists of 15 residues. Deletions cut 3 bases from V and 1 base from J, with 9 bases between. Germline-derived CDR1 and CDR2 are MGHRA and YSYEKL. The CDR3 region is CASSQQALNTGELFF. DNA of the CDR3: TGCGCCAGCAGCCAGCAGGCACTGAACACCGGGGAGCTGTTTTTT.

The chain combines TRBV4-2 with TRBJ2-2; maybe TRBD1 (6 bases). Trimming took 4 bases from V and 3 from J, leaving 9 bases between them. This CDR3 is 14 amino acids long. Looked up from germline, CDR1 is LGHNA and CDR2 is YNFKEQ. The CDR3 sequence is CASSPRQDTGELFF. CDR3 DNA sequence: TGTGCCAGCAGCCCCAGACAGGACACCGGGGAGCTGTTTTTT.

This chain joins TRBV7-3 and TRBJ2-6; 7 positions match TRBD1. Germline trimming cut 4 bases from V and 0 bases from J; bases unmatched to any gene: 9. Germline loops: CDR1 SGHTA, CDR2 FQGTGA. The CDR3 length is 18 residues. The CDR3 DNA reads TGTGCCAGCAGCTCGACCCGGGACAGCCACTCTGGGGCCAACGTCCTGACTTTC. Translation: CASSSTRDSHSGANVLTF.

The V call is TRBV9, the J call TRBJ2-7; D perhaps matches TRBD2 (6 bases). The V end was cut by 4 bases, the J end by 6 bases, with 17 bases between. This CDR3 has 14 amino acids. Germline V gene lookup returns CDR1 SGDLS and CDR2 YYNGEE. The CDR3 sequence: CASSPRRGVTEQYF. The CDR3 region has the DNA TGTGCCAGCAGCCCTAGACGCGGGGTTACCGAGCAGTACTTC.

The chain is built from TRBV27 and TRBJ2-5, with TRBD1 as a possible D gene (6 bases). This CDR3 region has 14 residues. The ends were cut back, 4 bases at V and 11 bases at J, with 20 bases in the middle. Germline V CDR1 and CDR2: MNHEY, SMNVEV (reference sequence). The CDR3 protein is CASSSRDTVGEQYF. CDR3 DNA sequence: TGTGCCAGCAGTTCCCGGGACACAGTAGGGGAGCAGTACTTC.

This rearrangement joins TRBV7-2 to TRBJ2-7; 13 bases are a match to TRBD2. The germline CDR1 and CDR2 sequences are SGHTA and FQGNSA. The CDR3 contains 15 residues. The J segment lost 3 bases and the V segment lost 5 bases, leaving 4 bases of the junction unmatched. The CDR3 loop is CASSPGLAGVYEQYF. The CDR3, as DNA: TGTGCCAGCAGCCCCGGACTAGCGGGAGTCTACGAGCAGTACTTC.

This clone was observed a handful of times. The V gene is TRBV11-2, the J gene TRBJ1-1; tentatively, D is TRBD1 (6 bases). V was trimmed by 4 bases and J by 5 bases, leaving 17 bases between them. The CDR3 covers 15 residues. The germline CDR1 and CDR2 sequences are SGHAT and FQNNGV. CDR3: CASSYLGGARTEAFF. The CDR3 DNA follows: TGTGCCAGCAGCTACCTGGGGGGGGCAAGGACTGAAGCTTTCTTT.

This clone came up a few times. The CDR3 sequence: CASSTAGGSYEQYF. DNA for the CDR3: TGTGCCAGTAGTACAGCGGGGGGCTCCTACGAGCAGTACTTC. The genes are TRBV19 and TRBJ2-7; 9 bases fit TRBD2. The germline V gene encodes CDR1 LNHDA and CDR2 SQIVND (reference sequence). V shed 4 bases, J shed 0 bases, and the junction held 1 base outside the gene matches. This CDR3 contains 14 residues.

The rearrangement links TRBV7-9 to TRBJ1-2; D gene ambiguous. The germline V gene encodes CDR1 SEHNR and CDR2 FQNEAQ (reference sequence). V was clipped by 6 bases and J by 8 bases, with 19 bases between them. The CDR3 is made up of 14 amino acids. In DNA form, the CDR3 reads TGTGCCAGCAGACATTTGCGCCACTCAGGCGGCTACACCTTC. It translates to CASRHLRHSGGYTF.

This rearrangement joins TRBV6-5 to TRBJ1-3; D gene uncertain. Trimming took off 2 bases at V and 0 bases at J, with 8 bases between the two ends. The CDR3 runs 15 residues. Germline V gene data show CDR1 as MNHEY and CDR2 as SVGAGI. CDR3 residues: CASSYRSGSGNTIYF. The CDR3 nucleotides are TGTGCCAGCAGTTACCGGTCGGGCTCTGGAAACACCATATATTTT.

This clone was found a few times. The chain couples TRBV5-6 to TRBJ1-5; tentative D call: TRBD1 (6 bases). The germline gives CDR1 SGHDT, CDR2 YYEEEE. CDR3 length: 16 residues. Trimming shortened V by 4 bases and J by 0 bases, and 14 bases separated the two germline ends. Here the CDR3 DNA reads TGTGCCAGCAGCCGGGACACCGAAGGTAGCAATCAGCCCCAGCATTTT. Translating it yields CASSRDTEGSNQPQHF.

This chain connects TRBV7-9 to TRBJ2-2; 9 nucleotides match TRBD2. Germline-derived CDR1 and CDR2 are SEHNR and FQNEAQ (reference sequence). The CDR3 covers 18 residues. V shed 5 bases and J 2 bases; nucleotides not matched to a gene: 12. The CDR3 DNA reads as TGTGCCAGCAGCCCACGCGGATTAGCGGGGGTAAACACCGGGGAGCTGTTTTTT. Its protein is CASSPRGLAGVNTGELFF.

The rearrangement uses TRBV9 and TRBJ2-7; 7 nucleotides align to TRBD1. CDR3 length equals 16 residues. Per germline, CDR1 SGDLS and CDR2 YYNGEE. J lost 1 base, V lost 0 bases, and 7 bases had no gene match. In nucleotides, the CDR3 is TGTGCCAGCAGCGTAGGGGGACAGACCGCATCCTACGAGCAGTACTTC. Translation: CASSVGGQTASYEQYF.

This clone was seen only once. The V gene is TRBV11-2, the J gene TRBJ1-5, with TRBD1 as a possible D gene (5 bases). V was pared by 3 bases and J by 9 bases, with 21 bases between. CDR1 and CDR2 (germline): SGHAT, FQNNGV. The CDR3 is 16 residues long. The CDR3 region has the DNA TGTGCCAGCAGCTTCGGGGGGGGAGGACATTCTTCGCCCCAGCATTTT. Translation gives CASSFGGGGHSSPQHF. Filled out from reference TRBV11-2 and TRBJ1-5, the complete variable domain reads EAGVAQSPRYKIIEKRQSVAFWCNPISGHATLYWYQQILGQGPKLLIQFQNNGVVDDSQLPKDRFSAERLKGVDSTLKIQPAKLEDSAVYLCASSFGGGGHSSPQHFGDGTRLSIL.

This chain connects TRBV2 to TRBJ1-4, with D tentatively TRBD1 (6 bases). Germline CDR1 SNHLY, CDR2 FYNNEI. The CDR3 is 15 residues long. The V end was cut by 6 bases, the J end by 7 bases, with 18 bases between. The CDR3 bases are TGTGCCAGCAGACCCCAGGGGTTTATTATTGAAAAACTGTTTTTT. Translation: CASRPQGFIIEKLFF. The full variable domain, in which reference TRBV2 and TRBJ1-4 provide the parts outside the CDR3, is EPEVTQTPSHQVTQMGQEVILRCVPISNHLYFYWYRQILGQKVEFLVSFYNNEISEKSEIFDDQFSVERPDGSNFTLKIRSTKLEDSAMYFCASRPQGFIIEKLFFGSGTQLSVL.

J is TRBJ2-7 and V is TRBV7-2, with TRBD1 as a possible D gene (5 bases). CDR1 and CDR2 from the germline V gene are SGHTA and FQGNSA. The CDR3 covers 13 residues. Trimming stripped 1 base from V and 7 bases from J, with 11 bases between. Here the CDR3 DNA reads TGTGCCAGCAGCTTAGTGTGGCAGGGTGAGCAGTACTTC. Its protein is CASSLVWQGEQYF.

The gene calls are TRBV27 and TRBJ2-7; TRBD2 might be the D (6 bases). Trimming shortened V by 1 base and J by 10 bases, and 14 bases separated the two germline ends. From germline, CDR1 is MNHEY and CDR2 SMNVEV (reference sequence). The CDR3 is 13 amino acids. DNA of the CDR3: TGTGCCAGCAGTTTATATGCTGCGGGGAGCCAGTACTTC. Amino acids: CASSLYAAGSQYF.

V gene TRBV25-1 combines with J gene TRBJ2-1; 7 nucleotides align to TRBD2. CDR1 and CDR2 (germline): MGHDK, SYGVNS. After removal of 4 bases from V and 6 bases from J, the junction contained 12 bases not matched to a gene. This CDR3 spans 16 amino acids. The CDR3 region is CASSAPTSDIFNEQFF. The CDR3 DNA reads as TGTGCCAGCAGTGCCCCAACTAGCGACATCTTCAATGAGCAGTTCTTC.

This clone appeared a single time. The J gene is TRBJ2-2, the V gene TRBV10-1; 7 positions match TRBD2. CDR3 size: 16 residues. CDR1 is WNHNN, CDR2 SYGVQD, per germline (reference sequence). Trimming took 7 bases from V and 2 from J; bases not matched to a gene: 10. The CDR3 DNA is TGCGCCAGCACCATCCGACTAGCAGATAACACCGGGGAGCTGTTTTTT. It yields the protein CASTIRLADNTGELFF.

This chain joins TRBV7-2 and TRBJ2-3, with D perhaps matching TRBD2 (7 bases). Between the trimmed V and J ends, which lost 1 base and 7 bases, there was a span of 12 bases. The CDR3 consists of 14 residues. The V gene's germline CDR1 is SGHTA and CDR2 FQGNSA. As DNA, the CDR3 is TGTGCCAGCAGCTTAGACGGGGGGCTATATACGCAGTATTTT. Its translation: CASSLDGGLYTQYF.

Only one count was recorded for this clone. This chain connects TRBV30 to TRBJ2-7; 10 bases are shared with TRBD2. This CDR3 is built from 14 residues. CDR1 and CDR2 (germline): GTSNPN, SVGIG (reference sequence). Trimming cost V 2 bases and J 4 bases; bases outside gene matches: 5. For the CDR3, the DNA is TGTGCCTGGAGTCGGGGGACTAGCGAATACGAGCAGTACTTC. This translates into CAWSRGTSEYEQYF.